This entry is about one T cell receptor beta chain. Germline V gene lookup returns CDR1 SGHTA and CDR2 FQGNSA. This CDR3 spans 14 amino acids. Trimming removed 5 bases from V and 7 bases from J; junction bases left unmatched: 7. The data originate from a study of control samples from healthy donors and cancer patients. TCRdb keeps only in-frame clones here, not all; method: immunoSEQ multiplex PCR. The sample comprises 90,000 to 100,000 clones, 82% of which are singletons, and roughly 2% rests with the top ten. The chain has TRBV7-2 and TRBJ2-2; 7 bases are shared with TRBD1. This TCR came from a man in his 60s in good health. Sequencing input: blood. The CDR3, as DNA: TGTGCCAGCAGCCCAAGACAGGGTGGCGGGGAGCTGTTTTTT. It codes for CASSPRQGGGELFF.